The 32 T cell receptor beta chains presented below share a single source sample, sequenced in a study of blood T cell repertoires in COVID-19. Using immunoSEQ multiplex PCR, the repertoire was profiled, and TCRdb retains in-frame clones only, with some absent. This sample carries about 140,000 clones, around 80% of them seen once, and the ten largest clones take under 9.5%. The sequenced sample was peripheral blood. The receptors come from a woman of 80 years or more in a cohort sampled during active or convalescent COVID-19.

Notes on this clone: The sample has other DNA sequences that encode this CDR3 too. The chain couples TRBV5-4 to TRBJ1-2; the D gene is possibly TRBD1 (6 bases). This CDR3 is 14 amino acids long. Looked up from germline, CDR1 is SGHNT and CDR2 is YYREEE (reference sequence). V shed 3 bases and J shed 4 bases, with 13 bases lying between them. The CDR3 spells CASSSGQRSYGYTF. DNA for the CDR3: TGTGCCAGCAGCTCAGGACAGCGTAGCTATGGCTACACCTTC. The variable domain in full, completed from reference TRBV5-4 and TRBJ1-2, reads ETGVTQSPTHLIKTRGQQVTLRCSSQSGHNTVSWYQQALGQGPQFIFQYYREEENGRGNFPPRFSGLQFPNYSSELNVNALELDDSALYLCASSSGQRSYGYTFGSGTRLTVV.

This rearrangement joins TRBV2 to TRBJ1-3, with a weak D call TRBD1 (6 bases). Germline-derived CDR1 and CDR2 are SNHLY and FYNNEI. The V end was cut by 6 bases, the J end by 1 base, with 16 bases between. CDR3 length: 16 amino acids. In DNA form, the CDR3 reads TGTGCCAGCAGGCTCTTGGACAGCATTTCTGGAAACACCATATATTTT. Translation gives CASRLLDSISGNTIYF.

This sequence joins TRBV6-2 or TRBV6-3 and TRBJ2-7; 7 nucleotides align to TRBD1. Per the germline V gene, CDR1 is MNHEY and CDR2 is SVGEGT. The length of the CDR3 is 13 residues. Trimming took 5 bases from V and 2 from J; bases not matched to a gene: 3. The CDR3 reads CASSTTGPYEQYV. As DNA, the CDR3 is TGTGCCAGCAGTACGACAGGGCCCTACGAGCAGTACGTC.

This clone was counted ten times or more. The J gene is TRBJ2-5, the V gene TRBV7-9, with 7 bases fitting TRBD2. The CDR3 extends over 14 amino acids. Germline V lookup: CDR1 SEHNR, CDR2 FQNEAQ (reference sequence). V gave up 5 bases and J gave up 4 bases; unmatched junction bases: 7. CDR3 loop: CASSQTAGRETQYF. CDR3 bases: TGTGCCAGCAGCCAAACAGCGGGGCGAGAGACCCAGTACTTC.

CDR3 nucleotide sequence: TGTGCCAGCAGTCTACGCCCCAGACAGGGGAGCTACGAGCAGTACTTC. It encodes CASSLRPRQGSYEQYF. The chain employs TRBV27 and TRBJ2-7, with 8 bases fitting TRBD1. The CDR3 length is 16 residues. The germline V gene encodes CDR1 MNHEY and CDR2 SMNVEV (reference sequence). With V trimmed by 5 bases and J by 3 bases, 12 bases remained unmatched.

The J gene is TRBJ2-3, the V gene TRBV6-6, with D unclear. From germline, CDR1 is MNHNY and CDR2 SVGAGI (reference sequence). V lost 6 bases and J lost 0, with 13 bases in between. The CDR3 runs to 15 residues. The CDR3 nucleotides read TGTGCCAGCAGGTATTATAGAAGTAGCACAGATACGCAGTATTTT. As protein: CASRYYRSSTDTQYF.

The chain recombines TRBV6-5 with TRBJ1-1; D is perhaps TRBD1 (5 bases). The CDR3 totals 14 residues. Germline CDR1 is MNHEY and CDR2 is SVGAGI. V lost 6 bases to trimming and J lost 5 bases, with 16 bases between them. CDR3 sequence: CASRLRGGGTEAFF. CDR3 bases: TGTGCCAGCAGATTACGGGGGGGTGGGACTGAAGCTTTCTTT.

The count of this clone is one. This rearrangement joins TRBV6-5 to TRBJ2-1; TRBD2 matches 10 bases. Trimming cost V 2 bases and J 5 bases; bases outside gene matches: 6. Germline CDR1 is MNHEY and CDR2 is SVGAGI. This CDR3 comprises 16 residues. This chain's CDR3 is CASSYPTSGFDNEQFF. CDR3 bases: TGTGCCAGCAGTTACCCGACTAGCGGGTTCGACAATGAGCAGTTCTTC.

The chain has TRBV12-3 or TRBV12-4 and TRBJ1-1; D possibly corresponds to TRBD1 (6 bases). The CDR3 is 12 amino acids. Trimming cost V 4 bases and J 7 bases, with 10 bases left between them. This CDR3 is CASSWAGDEAFF. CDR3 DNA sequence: TGTGCCAGCAGTTGGGCAGGGGATGAAGCTTTCTTT.

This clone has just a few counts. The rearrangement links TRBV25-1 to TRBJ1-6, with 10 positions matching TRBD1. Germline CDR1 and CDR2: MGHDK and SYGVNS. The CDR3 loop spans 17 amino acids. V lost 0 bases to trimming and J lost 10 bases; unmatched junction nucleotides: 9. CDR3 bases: TGTGCCAGCAGTGAATATCTCCCAGGGACAGGGGAATCACCCCTCCACTTT. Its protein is CASSEYLPGTGESPLHF.

Here the CDR3 reads CASSKGQGVKYGYTF. The CDR3 DNA sequence: TGCGCCAGCAGCAAGGGACAGGGGGTGAAGTATGGCTACACCTTC. This chain uses TRBV4-3 with TRBJ1-2; 11 bases fit TRBD1. CDR1 is LGHNA, CDR2 YSLEER, per germline. The CDR3 loop spans 15 amino acids. With V trimmed by 5 bases and J by 5 bases, 7 bases remained unmatched.

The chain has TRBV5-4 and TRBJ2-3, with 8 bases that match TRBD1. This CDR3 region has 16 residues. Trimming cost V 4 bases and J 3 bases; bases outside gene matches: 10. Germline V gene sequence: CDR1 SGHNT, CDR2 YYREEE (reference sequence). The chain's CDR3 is CASSIGQGGYTDTQYF. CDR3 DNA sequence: TGTGCCAGCAGCATTGGACAGGGCGGTTATACAGATACGCAGTATTTT.

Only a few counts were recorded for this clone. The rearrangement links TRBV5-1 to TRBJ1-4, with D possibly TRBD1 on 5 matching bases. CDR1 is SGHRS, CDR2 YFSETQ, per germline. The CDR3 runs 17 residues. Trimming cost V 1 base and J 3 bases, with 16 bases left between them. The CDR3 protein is CASSLWNSRGSNEKLFF. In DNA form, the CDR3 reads TGCGCCAGCAGCTTGTGGAATTCCCGGGGGTCTAATGAAAAACTGTTTTTT. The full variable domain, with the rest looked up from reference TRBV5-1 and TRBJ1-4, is KAGVTQTPRYLIKTRGQQVTLSCSPISGHRSVSWYQQTPGQGLQFLFEYFSETQRNKGNFPGRFSGRQFSNSRSEMNVSTLELGDSALYLCASSLWNSRGSNEKLFFGSGTQLSVL.

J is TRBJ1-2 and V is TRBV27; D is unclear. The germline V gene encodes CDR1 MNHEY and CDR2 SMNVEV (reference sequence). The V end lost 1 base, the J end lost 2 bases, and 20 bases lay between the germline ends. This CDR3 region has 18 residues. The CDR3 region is CASSLFFLRRQGNYGYTF. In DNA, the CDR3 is TGTGCCAGCAGTTTATTTTTTCTTCGGAGGCAAGGCAACTATGGCTACACCTTC.

The DNA for the CDR3 is TGTGCCAGCTCACCGGAACTAGCAGCGAACACCGGGGAGCTGTTTTTT. Its protein is CASSPELAANTGELFF. The chain links TRBV18 to TRBJ2-2, with a tentative D call TRBD2 (6 bases). Trimming removed 3 bases from V and 0 bases from J, with 11 bases in between. Germline V lookup: CDR1 KGHSH, CDR2 LQKENI. This CDR3 has 16 residues.

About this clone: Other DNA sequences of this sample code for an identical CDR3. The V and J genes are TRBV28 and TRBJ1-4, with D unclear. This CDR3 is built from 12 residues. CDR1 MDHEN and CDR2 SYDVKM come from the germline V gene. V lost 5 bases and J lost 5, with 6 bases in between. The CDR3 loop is CASSLLNEKLFF. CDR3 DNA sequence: TGTGCCAGCAGTCTCTTAAATGAAAAACTGTTTTTT.

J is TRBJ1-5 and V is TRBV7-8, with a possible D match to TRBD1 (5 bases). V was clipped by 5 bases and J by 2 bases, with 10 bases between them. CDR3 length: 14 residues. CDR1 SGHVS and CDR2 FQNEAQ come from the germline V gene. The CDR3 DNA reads TGTGCCAGCAGCCCGCGGGGGGGCAATCAGCCCCAGCATTTT. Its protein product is CASSPRGGNQPQHF.

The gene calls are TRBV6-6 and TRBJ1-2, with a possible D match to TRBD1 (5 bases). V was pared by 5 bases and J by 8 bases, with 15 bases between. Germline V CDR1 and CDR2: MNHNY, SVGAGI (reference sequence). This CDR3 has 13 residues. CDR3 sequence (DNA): TGTGCCAGCAGTCAACAGGCTCCCCTAGGCTACACCTTC. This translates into CASSQQAPLGYTF.

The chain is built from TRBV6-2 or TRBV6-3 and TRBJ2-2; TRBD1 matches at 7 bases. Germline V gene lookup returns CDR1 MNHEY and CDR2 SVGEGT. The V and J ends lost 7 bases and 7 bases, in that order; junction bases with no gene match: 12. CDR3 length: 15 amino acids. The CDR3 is CASTPRDSRVGELFF. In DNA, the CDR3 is TGTGCCAGCACCCCCCGGGACAGTCGTGTCGGGGAGCTGTTTTTT.

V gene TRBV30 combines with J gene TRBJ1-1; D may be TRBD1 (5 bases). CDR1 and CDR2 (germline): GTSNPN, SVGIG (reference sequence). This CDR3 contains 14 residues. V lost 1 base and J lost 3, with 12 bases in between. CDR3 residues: CAWSGNRRDTEAFF. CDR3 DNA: TGTGCCTGGAGTGGAAACAGGAGAGACACTGAAGCTTTCTTT.

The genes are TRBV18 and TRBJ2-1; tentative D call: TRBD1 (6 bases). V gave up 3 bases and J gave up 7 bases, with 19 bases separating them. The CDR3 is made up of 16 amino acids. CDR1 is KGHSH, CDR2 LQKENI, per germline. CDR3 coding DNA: TGTGCCAGCTCACCTCCCTACCGGACAGAAGTAAATGAGCAGTTCTTC. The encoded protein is CASSPPYRTEVNEQFF.

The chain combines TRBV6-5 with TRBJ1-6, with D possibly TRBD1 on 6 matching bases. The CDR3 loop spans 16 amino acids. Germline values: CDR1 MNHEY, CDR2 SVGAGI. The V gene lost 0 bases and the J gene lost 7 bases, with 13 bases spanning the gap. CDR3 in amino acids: CASSYSLLGANSPLHF. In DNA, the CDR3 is TGTGCCAGCAGTTACTCCCTGTTGGGGGCGAATTCACCCCTCCACTTT.

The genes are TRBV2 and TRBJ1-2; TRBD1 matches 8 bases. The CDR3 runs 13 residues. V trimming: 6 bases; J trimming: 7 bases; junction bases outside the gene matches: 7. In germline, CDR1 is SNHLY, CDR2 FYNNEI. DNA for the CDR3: TGTGCCAGCAGGACTACGACAGGGGTTGGCTACACCTTC. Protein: CASRTTTGVGYTF.

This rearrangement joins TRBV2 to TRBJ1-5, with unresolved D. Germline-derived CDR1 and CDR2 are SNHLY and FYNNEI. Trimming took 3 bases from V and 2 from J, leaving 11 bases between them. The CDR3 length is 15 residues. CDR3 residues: CASSDFGLGNQPQHF. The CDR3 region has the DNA TGTGCCAGCAGTGACTTTGGGCTCGGCAATCAGCCCCAGCATTTT.

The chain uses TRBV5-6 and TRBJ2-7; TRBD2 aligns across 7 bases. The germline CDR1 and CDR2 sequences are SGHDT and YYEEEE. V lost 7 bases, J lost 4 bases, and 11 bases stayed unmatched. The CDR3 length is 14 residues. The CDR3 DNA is TGTGCCAGCCTCGTCTGGGGGGGTGGGTACGAGCAGTACTTC. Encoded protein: CASLVWGGGYEQYF.

CDR3 in amino acids: CATGRRVNSQETQYF. In DNA form, the CDR3 reads TGTGCCACCGGAAGGAGGGTAAATTCACAAGAGACCCAGTACTTC. The V call is TRBV15, the J call TRBJ2-5, with D possibly being TRBD2 (6 bases). Germline V gives CDR1 LNHNV, CDR2 YYDKDF (reference sequence). Trimming shortened V by 8 bases and J by 2 bases, and 18 bases separated the two germline ends. This CDR3 is built from 15 residues. The entire variable domain, with the rest obtained from reference TRBV15 and TRBJ2-5, is as follows: DAMVIQNPRYQVTQFGKPVTLSCSQTLNHNVMYWYQQKSSQAPKLLFHYYDKDFNNEADTPDNFQSRRPNTSFCFLDIRSPGLGDTAMYLCATGRRVNSQETQYFGPGTRLLVL.

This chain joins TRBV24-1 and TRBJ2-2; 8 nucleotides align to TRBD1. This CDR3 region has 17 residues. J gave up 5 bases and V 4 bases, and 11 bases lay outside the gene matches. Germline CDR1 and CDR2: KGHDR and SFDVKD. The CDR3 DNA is TGTGCCACCAGTGAGGTGATGCAGGGGGCCGGGACCGGGGAGCTGTTTTTT. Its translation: CATSEVMQGAGTGELFF.

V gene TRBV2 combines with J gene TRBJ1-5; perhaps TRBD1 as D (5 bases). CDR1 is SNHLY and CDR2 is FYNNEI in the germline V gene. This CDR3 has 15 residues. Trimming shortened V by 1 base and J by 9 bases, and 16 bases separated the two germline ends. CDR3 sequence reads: CASSEDRGNWRPQHF. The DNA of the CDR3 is TGTGCCAGCAGTGAAGATCGGGGGAATTGGAGGCCCCAGCATTTT.

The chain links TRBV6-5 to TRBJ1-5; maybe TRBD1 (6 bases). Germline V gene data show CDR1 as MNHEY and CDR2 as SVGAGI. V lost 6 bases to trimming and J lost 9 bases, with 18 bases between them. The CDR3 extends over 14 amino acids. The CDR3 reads CASSPGAHLRPQHF. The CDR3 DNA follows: TGTGCCAGCAGCCCAGGGGCCCACCTTAGGCCCCAGCATTTT.

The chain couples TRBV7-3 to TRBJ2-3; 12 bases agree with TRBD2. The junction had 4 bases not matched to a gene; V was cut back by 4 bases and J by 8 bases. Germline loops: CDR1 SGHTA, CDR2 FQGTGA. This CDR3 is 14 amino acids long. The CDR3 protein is CASSSSGGAGTQYF. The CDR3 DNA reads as TGTGCCAGCAGCTCTAGCGGGGGGGCAGGTACGCAGTATTTT.

CDR3: CASSVGYGAPGTQYF. Written as DNA, the CDR3 is TGTGCCAGCAGCGTAGGGTATGGGGCCCCGGGTACGCAGTATTTT. This chain joins TRBV9 and TRBJ2-3; possible D gene TRBD1, 5 bases. The CDR3 is 15 residues long. CDR1 and CDR2 from the germline V gene are SGDLS and YYNGEE. Trimming took 0 bases from V and 8 from J, leaving 16 bases between them.

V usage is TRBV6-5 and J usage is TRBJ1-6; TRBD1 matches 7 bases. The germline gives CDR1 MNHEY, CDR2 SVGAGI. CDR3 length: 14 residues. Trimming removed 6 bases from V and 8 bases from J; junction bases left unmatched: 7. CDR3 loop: CASSPGQVYSPLHF. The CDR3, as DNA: TGTGCCAGCAGCCCCGGACAGGTCTATTCACCCCTCCACTTT.